This T cell receptor beta chain was identified in a study of human T cells and chemical hapten exposure. Study information: Women made up most patients, who had alopecia areata, totalis or universalis.

This CDR3 has 15 amino acids. V shed 4 bases, J shed 3 bases, and the junction held 5 bases outside the gene matches. Looked up from germline, CDR1 is LGHNA and CDR2 is YNFKEQ. Unique molecular identifiers were attached to individual cDNA molecules within the library. In the study's own analysis: Counting gave a median of around 89,000 TCRs per sample, with values ranging from about 23,224 to 690,600. Each CDR3 protein gets one entry after TCRdb re-called the RACE reads with MiXCR. TCRdb, not the original authors, processed these V and J calls. The data contain fewer than 300,000 distinct CDR3 sequences, 7.5% to 9% of them singletons. This clonotype has only a few counts. The target antigen is unknown. Points from the study as a whole: Expanded TCRs were compared with controls, and the expanded TCRs formed significantly more large CDR3 similarity clusters.

Indicated time point: pre-sensitization, week 0. Regarding treatment: therapeutic diphenylcyclopropenone sensitization with weekly scalp DPC. The source is a man between 18 and 29 years old with alopecia areata. Some clones in this sample may be carry-over from other donors' samples. This chain connects TRBV4-2 to TRBJ2-7, with 11 bases identical to TRBD2. The input for sequencing was whole blood, taken in connection with sensitization to the hapten diphenylcyclopropenone (DPC). CDR3 nucleotides: TGTGCCAGCAGCCGTAGCGGGGGGGAGAGCTACGAGCAGTACTTC. Encoded protein: CASSRSGGESYEQYF.